These T cell receptor beta chains were read from a single sample in a study of T cell responses to AZD1222 COVID-19 vaccine. Profiling relied on immunoSEQ multiplex PCR, and the TCRdb table lists in-frame clones only, not all of them. The repertoire holds about 130,000 clones, over 85% seen once, with approximately 6.9% in the top ten. This specimen was peripheral blood, taken 28 days after the second AZD1222 dose. These receptors originate from an adult who received the AZD1222 COVID-19 vaccine. Both conserved end residues are part of each CDR3. A D gene is named only where the DNA matches it firmly. The size field is filled for only some rows; it gives once, few, many or a size class.

j_gene,d_gene,abundance,v_gene,CDR3nt,CDR3aa
TRBJ1-5,.,.,TRBV30,TGTGCCTGGAGTGCCGGGGTTCATAGCAATCAGCCCCAGCATTTT,CAWSAGVHSNQPQHF
TRBJ1-1,.,.,TRBV29-1,TGCAGCGTTGAGACGCCTCGAGTCACTGAAGCTTTCTTT,CSVETPRVTEAFF
TRBJ2-7,TRBD1,.,TRBV7-6,TGTGCCAGCTCGGGCCTCGGGACAGGGGGTCCCTACGAGCAGTACTTC,CASSGLGTGGPYEQYF
TRBJ1-2,.,.,TRBV6-2/TRBV6-3,TGTGCCAGCAGCCCCGACACAAACTATGGCTACACCTTC,CASSPDTNYGYTF
TRBJ1-6,TRBD1,few,TRBV19,TGTGCCAGTACCTCCCCGGGACAGTGGCCTTCACCCCTCCACTTT,CASTSPGQWPSPLHF
TRBJ1-3,.,.,TRBV12-3/TRBV12-4,TGTGCCAGCACTCTCCTCACTCGAAACACCATATATTTT,CASTLLTRNTIYF
TRBJ1-1,.,.,TRBV20-1,TGCAGTGCTAGTATGGGGGACGGTGAAGCTTTCTTT,CSASMGDGEAFF
TRBJ2-2,.,.,TRBV18,TGTGCCAGCTCACCGGGGACTAACACCGGGGAGCTGTTTTTT,CASSPGTNTGELFF
TRBJ1-1,.,.,TRBV6-2/TRBV6-3,TGTGCCAGCAGTGACTACAAATACACTGAAGCTTTCTTT,CASSDYKYTEAFF
TRBJ2-2,.,.,TRBV4-1,TGCGCCAGCAGCCAAGGGGTTTCCACCGGGGAGCTGTTTTTT,CASSQGVSTGELFF
TRBJ2-7,TRBD2,.,TRBV27,TGTGCCAGCAGACCGGGACTATCACCCTACGAGCAGTACTTC,CASRPGLSPYEQYF
TRBJ1-2,TRBD1,.,TRBV3-1/TRBV3-2,TGTGCCAGCAGCATATTAGGGGGCAATGGCTACACCTTC,CASSILGGNGYTF
TRBJ2-2,.,once,TRBV7-9,TGTGCCAGCAACAACTATAAGGACAAGAACACCGGGGAGCTGTTTTTT,CASNNYKDKNTGELFF
TRBJ1-3,.,.,TRBV6-5,TGTGCCAGCAGTTACTCGACTTATCTCTCTGGAAACACCATATATTTT,CASSYSTYLSGNTIYF
TRBJ2-7,.,.,TRBV11-2,TGTGCCAGCAGCTTAGGACTCGGGGCAGCCTACGAGCAGTACTTC,CASSLGLGAAYEQYF
TRBJ2-3,TRBD2,.,TRBV5-1,TGCGCCAGCAGCCCTCTGACTAGCGGGGGGCCAACAGATACGCAGTATTTT,CASSPLTSGGPTDTQYF
TRBJ1-2,.,.,TRBV28,TGTGCCAGCAGTTTATGGCCGGACTATGGCTACACCTTC,CASSLWPDYGYTF
TRBJ1-4,.,.,TRBV6-5,TGTGCCAGCAGTTACACGGGGGGTGGGGAAAAACTGTTTTTT,CASSYTGGGEKLFF